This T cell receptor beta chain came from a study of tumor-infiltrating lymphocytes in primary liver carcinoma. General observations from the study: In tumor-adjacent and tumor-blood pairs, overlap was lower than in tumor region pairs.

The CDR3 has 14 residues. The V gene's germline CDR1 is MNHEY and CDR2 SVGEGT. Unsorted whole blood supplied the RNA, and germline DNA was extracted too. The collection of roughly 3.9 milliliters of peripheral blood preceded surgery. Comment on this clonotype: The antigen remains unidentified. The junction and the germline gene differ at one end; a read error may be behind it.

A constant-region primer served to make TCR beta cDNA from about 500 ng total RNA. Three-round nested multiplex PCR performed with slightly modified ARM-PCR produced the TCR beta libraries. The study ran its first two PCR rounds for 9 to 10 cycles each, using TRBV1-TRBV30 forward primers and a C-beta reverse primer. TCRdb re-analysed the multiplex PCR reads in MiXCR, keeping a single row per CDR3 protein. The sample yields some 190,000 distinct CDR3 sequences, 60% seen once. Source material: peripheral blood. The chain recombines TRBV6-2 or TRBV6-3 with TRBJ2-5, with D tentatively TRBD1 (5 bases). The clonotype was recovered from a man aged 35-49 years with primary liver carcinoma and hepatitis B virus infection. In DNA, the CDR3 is TGTGCCAGGAGTTACTCGTCCAGGGAAGAGACCCAGTACTTC. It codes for CARSYSSREETQYF.